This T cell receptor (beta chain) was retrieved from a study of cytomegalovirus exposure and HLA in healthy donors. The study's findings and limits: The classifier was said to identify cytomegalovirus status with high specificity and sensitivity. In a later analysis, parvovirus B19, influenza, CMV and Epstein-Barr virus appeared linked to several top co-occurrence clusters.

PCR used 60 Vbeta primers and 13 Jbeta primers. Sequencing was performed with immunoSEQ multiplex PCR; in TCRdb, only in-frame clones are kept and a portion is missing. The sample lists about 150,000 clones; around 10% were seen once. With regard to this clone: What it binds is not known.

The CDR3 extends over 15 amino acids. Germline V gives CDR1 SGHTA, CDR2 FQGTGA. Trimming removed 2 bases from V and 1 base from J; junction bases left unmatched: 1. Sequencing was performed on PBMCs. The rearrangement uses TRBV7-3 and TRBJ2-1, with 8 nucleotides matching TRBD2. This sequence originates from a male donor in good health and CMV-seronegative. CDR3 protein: CASSLLAGSYNEQFF. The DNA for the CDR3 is TGTGCCAGCAGCTTACTAGCGGGTTCCTACAATGAGCAGTTCTTC.